This note documents a single T cell receptor (beta chain) sequence. This record comes from a study of blood T cell repertoires in COVID-19. Seattle participants joined during active infection and were tracked over time. Some clones are missing from TCRdb's copy, which holds only in-frame ones; the method was immunoSEQ multiplex PCR. The data contain approximately 45,000 clones, around nine tenths of them singletons. V lost 1 base, J lost 1 base, and 10 bases lay in between. CDR3 length: 15 residues. CDR1 and CDR2 (germline): MNHNS, SASEGT. V usage is TRBV6-1 and J usage is TRBJ1-2, with D hard to call. The clonotype comes from a man aged 40-49 years with COVID-19, enrolled during active disease. The sample comprised peripheral blood. The CDR3 protein is CASSEVGSDNYGYTF. The CDR3, as DNA: TGTGCCAGCAGTGAAGTGGGCTCCGATAACTATGGCTACACCTTC.